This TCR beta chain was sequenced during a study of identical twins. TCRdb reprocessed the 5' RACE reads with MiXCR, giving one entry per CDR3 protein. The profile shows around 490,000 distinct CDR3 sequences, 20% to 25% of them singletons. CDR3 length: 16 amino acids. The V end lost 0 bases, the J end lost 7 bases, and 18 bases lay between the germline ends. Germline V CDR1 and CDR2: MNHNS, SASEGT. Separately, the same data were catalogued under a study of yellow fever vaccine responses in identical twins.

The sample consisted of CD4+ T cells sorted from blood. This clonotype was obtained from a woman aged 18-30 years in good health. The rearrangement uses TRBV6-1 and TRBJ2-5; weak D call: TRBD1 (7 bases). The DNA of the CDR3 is TGTGCCAGCAGTGAAGCGGGGGGACAGAGCTTTGGGACCCAGTACTTC. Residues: CASSEAGGQSFGTQYF.